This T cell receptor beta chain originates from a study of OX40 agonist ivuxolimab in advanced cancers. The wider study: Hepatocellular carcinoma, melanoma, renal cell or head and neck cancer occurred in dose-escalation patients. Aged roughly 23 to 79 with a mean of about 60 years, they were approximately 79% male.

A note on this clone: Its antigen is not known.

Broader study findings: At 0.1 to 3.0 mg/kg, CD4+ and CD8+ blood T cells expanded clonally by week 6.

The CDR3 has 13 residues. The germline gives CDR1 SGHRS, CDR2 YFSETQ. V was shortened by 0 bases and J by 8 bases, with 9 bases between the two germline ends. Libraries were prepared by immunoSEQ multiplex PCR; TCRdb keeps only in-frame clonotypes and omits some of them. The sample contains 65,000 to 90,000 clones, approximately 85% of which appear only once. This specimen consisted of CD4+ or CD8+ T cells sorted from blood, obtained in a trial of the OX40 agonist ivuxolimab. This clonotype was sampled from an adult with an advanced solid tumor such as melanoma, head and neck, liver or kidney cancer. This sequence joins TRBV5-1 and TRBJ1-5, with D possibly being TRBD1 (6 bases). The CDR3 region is CASSLAGDEPQHF. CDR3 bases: TGCGCCAGCAGCTTGGCAGGGGATGAGCCCCAGCATTTT.